This is a list of T cell receptor beta chains from one sample in a study of T cells after posttransplantation cyclophosphamide. Data came from immunoSEQ multiplex PCR; TCRdb stores just in-frame clones and leaves some out. The profile covers a few thousand clones, none occurring a single time. The source was PBMCs, collected after allogeneic stem cell transplant with posttransplant cyclophosphamide. The receptor set was obtained from a male patient aged 55 to 69 who received an allogeneic stem cell transplant from a related donor and was CMV-positive. Some of the T cells may derive from the graft donor. CDR3s include the opening cysteine and the closing phenylalanine or tryptophan. A D gene is named only where the DNA matches it firmly. Some rows mark clone size as missing; the rest say once, few, many or name a class of expanded clone.

d_call	v_call	clone_size	j_call	cdr3_nt	cdr3_aa
TRBD1	TRBV19	medium-sized	TRBJ1-2	TGTGCCAGTAGTCACGGGACAGGGCCCTATGGCTACACCTTC	CASSHGTGPYGYTF
NA	TRBV29-1	many	TRBJ2-3	NA	CSVGQGAGEYF
NA	TRBV5-4	many	TRBJ2-2	TGTGCCAGCAGCTTGCAGGGGCCTCGCTACACCGGGGAGCTGTTTTTT	CASSLQGPRYTGELFF
TRBD1	TRBV6-5	medium-sized	TRBJ1-1	TGTGCCAGCAGCCTAGGGACAGGGAACACTGAAGCTTTCTTT	CASSLGTGNTEAFF
NA	TRBV7-9	many	TRBJ2-3	TGTGCCAGCAGCTTAGGGGAGCGTAGCACAGATACGCAGTATTTT	CASSLGERSTDTQYF
NA	TRBV5-1	many	TRBJ2-1	TGCGCCAGCAGCACCGGGGGAGACTACAATGAGCAGTTCTTC	CASSTGGDYNEQFF
NA	TRBV5-1	medium-sized	TRBJ2-5	TGCGCCAGCAGCTTCAGTGAGACCCAGTACTTC	CASSFSETQYF
NA	TRBV19	medium-sized	TRBJ2-1	TGTGCCAGTCGACCAACTGGGACTCAGGGGGGTGAGCAGTTCTTC	CASRPTGTQGGEQFF
TRBD1	TRBV28	many	TRBJ1-2	TGTGCCAGCAGTTTTGGCCAGGGGGCGAGGACCTATGGCTACACCTTC	CASSFGQGARTYGYTF
NA	TRBV19	medium-sized	TRBJ2-2	TGTGCCAGTAGTTCGGAGGACGCGTACACCGGGGAGCTGTTTTTT	CASSSEDAYTGELFF
NA	TRBV9	medium-sized	TRBJ2-1	TGTGCCAGCAGCTCACTAGCCCATGAGCAGTTCTTC	CASSSLAHEQFF
TRBD1	TRBV9	many	TRBJ2-3	TGTGCCAGCAGCCCATCGGACAGGTTGGGGAGCACAGATACGCAGTATTTT	CASSPSDRLGSTDTQYF
NA	TRBV7-3	NA	TRBJ1-2	TGTGCCAGCAGCTTTCCCGGGCAGGGTAACTATGGCTACACCTTC	CASSFPGQGNYGYTF
TRBD1	TRBV7-9	medium-sized	TRBJ1-2	TGTGCCAGCAGCTTATCGGCAGGGGGTGGTCTAAAGGGCTACACCTTC	CASSLSAGGGLKGYTF
NA	TRBV29-1	many	TRBJ1-1	TGCAGCGTTGTAGGGGCTGGTGGGGGGGCGCCGGACACTGAAGCTTTCTTT	CSVVGAGGGAPDTEAFF
NA	TRBV23-1	many	TRBJ2-2	TGCGCCAGCAGTCAATTTTCCACGAACACCGGGGAGCTGTTTTTT	CASSQFSTNTGELFF
NA	TRBV28	medium-sized	TRBJ1-1	TGTGCCAGCATTACGACAGGTCGGAACACTGAAGCTTTCTTT	CASITTGRNTEAFF
TRBD1	TRBV18	medium-sized	TRBJ1-6	TGTGCCAGCTCACCGTGGGACAGGGGACGATCACCCCTCCACTTT	CASSPWDRGRSPLHF
TRBD2	TRBV4-1	medium-sized	TRBJ2-1	TGCGCCAGCAGCCAAGACCCTATAGCGGGGGGAGACAATGAGCAGTTCTTC	CASSQDPIAGGDNEQFF
NA	TRBV9	medium-sized	TRBJ2-3	TGTGCCAGCAGCGTAGCTACTGGGGCTACGCAGTATTTT	CASSVATGATQYF
TRBD2	TRBV4-3	many	TRBJ2-3	TGCGCCAGCAGCCAGGGCTGGGGACTAGCGGGGGGTACGGGGACGAAGTATTTT	CASSQGWGLAGGTGTKYF
NA	TRBV5-4	medium-sized	TRBJ1-4	TGTGCCAGCAGCTTGGGGGGAGGCGAAAAACTGTTTTTT	CASSLGGGEKLFF
TRBD1	TRBV9	medium-sized	TRBJ2-3	TGTGCCAGCAGCCCCCGGGACAGTACAGATACGCAGTATTTT	CASSPRDSTDTQYF
NA	TRBV29-1	medium-sized	TRBJ2-1	TGCAGCGTGCCCGCGTTAGCAACCAGGGGTTACAATGAGCAGTTCTTC	CSVPALATRGYNEQFF
TRBD1	TRBV28	many	TRBJ2-1	TGTGCCAGCAGTCCCGGACAGGGGGTGTACAATGAGCAGTTCTTC	CASSPGQGVYNEQFF
NA	TRBV2	medium-sized	TRBJ1-2	TGTGCCAGCAAGAGAGCAGACAACTCTAACTATGGCTACACCTTC	CASKRADNSNYGYTF
NA	TRBV11-2	medium-sized	TRBJ2-2	TGTGCCAGCAGCTTAGGTTCGGGGGTCGGGGAGCTGTTTTTT	CASSLGSGVGELFF
NA	TRBV6-5	many	TRBJ1-4	TGTGCCAGCAGTTACGGGCGGGTGGGTGAAAAACTGTTTTTT	CASSYGRVGEKLFF
TRBD1	TRBV7-2	medium-sized	TRBJ2-6	TGTGCCAGCAGCGGGACAGGGGGCGACGGCCCTGGGGCCAACGTCCTGACTTTC	CASSGTGGDGPGANVLTF
TRBD2	TRBV14	few	TRBJ2-1	TGTGCCAGCAGGAGGCCCCGAGCGGGGGGGGGCAATGAGCAGTTCTTC	CASRRPRAGGGNEQFF
NA	TRBV7-3	many	TRBJ2-2	TGTGCCAGCAGCTTAAAGTCTAACGGGGAGCTGTTTTTT	CASSLKSNGELFF
NA	TRBV18	many	TRBJ2-2	TGTGCCAGCTCACGGGTCCCGCAGGGATCTTCTACCACCGGGGAGCTGTTTTTT	CASSRVPQGSSTTGELFF
NA	TRBV7-8	many	TRBJ2-5	TGTGCCAGCAGCTTAGCCCCAATAAGAAAGGGGGTAGGGACCCAGTACTTC	CASSLAPIRKGVGTQYF
NA	TRBV15	many	TRBJ2-2	TGTGCCACCAGCACCGGACTGCCAACCGGGGAGCTGTTTTTT	CATSTGLPTGELFF
TRBD1	TRBV29-1	many	TRBJ2-5	TGCAGCGTACAGGGACAGGGAACCGGGGGGACCCAGTACTTC	CSVQGQGTGGTQYF
NA	TRBV5-5	medium-sized	TRBJ2-7	TGTGCCAGCAGCTTGGATCCAGCGGCCGGCGAGCAGTACTTC	CASSLDPAAGEQYF
TRBD2	TRBV7-2	many	TRBJ2-2	TGTGCCAGCAGATTAGCGGGAGGGCCGTCCGGGGAGCTGTTTTTT	CASRLAGGPSGELFF
NA	TRBV29-1	many	TRBJ2-5	TGCAGCGTTTTTGAACAGGCAGAAGAGACCCAGTACTTC	CSVFEQAEETQYF
NA	TRBV5-1	medium-sized	TRBJ2-5	TGCGCCAGCAGCTTGGGGGTAGGGGACAACCAAGAGACCCAGTACTTC	CASSLGVGDNQETQYF
TRBD1	TRBV7-2	many	TRBJ2-7	TGTGCCAGCAGCTTAGGGGGACAGGGCTACGAGCAGTACTTC	CASSLGGQGYEQYF
NA	TRBV27	many	TRBJ2-7	TGTGCCAGCAGTTTAACCCTTTCAGGCTACGAGCAGTACTTC	CASSLTLSGYEQYF